This T cell receptor (beta chain) is drawn from a study of T cell changes during pregnancy in multiple sclerosis. Assay used: immunoSEQ multiplex PCR; TCRdb lists only in-frame clones, some missing. Here the sample spans about 80,000 clones, around 94% being singletons. There are 14 residues in the CDR3. CDR1 ENHRY and CDR2 SYGVKD come from the germline V gene. Deletions cut 8 bases from V and 2 bases from J, with 13 bases between. This receptor was identified in a female donor in good health, enrolled as a control in a pregnancy study. V gene TRBV10-3 combines with J gene TRBJ1-5, with D tentatively TRBD1 (6 bases). The input for sequencing was peripheral blood, taken in the second trimester of pregnancy. CDR3 amino acids: CAIAVQGGNQPQHF. As DNA, the CDR3 is TGTGCCATCGCTGTACAGGGTGGCAATCAGCCCCAGCATTTT.